This record covers a single T cell receptor (beta chain). This CDR3 has 13 amino acids. Trimming left V 3 bases short and J 0 bases short, with 6 bases between. The data belong to a study of blood T cell repertoires in COVID-19. Across the whole study: Acute-phase and convalescent COVID-19 samples originated in the United States, Italy and Spain. Sample material is recorded as cDNA or gDNA derived from T cells, B-cell-depleted T cells, or PBMCs.

The Seattle patients joined while their infection was active and were tracked longitudinally afterward. The table came from immunoSEQ multiplex PCR; TCRdb's copy has only in-frame clones and leaves some out. The sample carries approximately 230,000 clones, about 91% recorded once. This chain connects TRBV12-3 or TRBV12-4 to TRBJ2-7; D is ambiguous. This clonotype was obtained from a woman aged 25 to 39 with COVID-19, enrolled during active disease. The sample taken for sequencing was peripheral blood. The CDR3 protein is CASSLADSYEQYF. The DNA for the CDR3 is TGTGCCAGCAGTTTGGCTGACTCCTACGAGCAGTACTTC.